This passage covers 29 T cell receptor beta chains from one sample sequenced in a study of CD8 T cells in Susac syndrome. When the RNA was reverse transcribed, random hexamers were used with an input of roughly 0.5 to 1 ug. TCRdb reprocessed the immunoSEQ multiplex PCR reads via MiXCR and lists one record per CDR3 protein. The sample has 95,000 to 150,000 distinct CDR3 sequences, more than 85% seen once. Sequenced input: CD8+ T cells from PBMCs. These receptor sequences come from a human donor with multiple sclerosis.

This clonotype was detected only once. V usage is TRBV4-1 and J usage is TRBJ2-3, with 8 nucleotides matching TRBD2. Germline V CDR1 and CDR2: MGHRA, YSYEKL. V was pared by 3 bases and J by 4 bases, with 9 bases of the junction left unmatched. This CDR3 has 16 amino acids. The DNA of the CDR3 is TGCGCCAGCAGCCATCGGGAGGGCGGGTCGGCAGATACGCAGTATTTT. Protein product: CASSHREGGSADTQYF.

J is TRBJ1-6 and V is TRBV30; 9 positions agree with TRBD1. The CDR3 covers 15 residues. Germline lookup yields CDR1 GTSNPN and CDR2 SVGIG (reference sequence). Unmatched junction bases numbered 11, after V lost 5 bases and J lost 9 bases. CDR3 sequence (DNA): TGTGCCTGGCGTCATAGGGACAGGGAGAGTTCACCCCTCCACTTT. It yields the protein CAWRHRDRESSPLHF.

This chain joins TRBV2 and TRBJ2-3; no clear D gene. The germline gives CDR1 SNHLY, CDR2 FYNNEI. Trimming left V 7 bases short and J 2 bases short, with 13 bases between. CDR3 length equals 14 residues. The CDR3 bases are TGTGCCAGCATAGGTCTAGTCGTCACAGATACGCAGTATTTT. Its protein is CASIGLVVTDTQYF.

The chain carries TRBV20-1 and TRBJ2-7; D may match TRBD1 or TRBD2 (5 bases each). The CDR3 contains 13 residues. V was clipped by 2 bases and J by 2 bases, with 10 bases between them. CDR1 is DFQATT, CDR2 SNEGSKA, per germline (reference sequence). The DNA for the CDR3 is TGCAGTGCTAGATATAGGGACGCCTACGAGCAGTACTTC. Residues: CSARYRDAYEQYF.

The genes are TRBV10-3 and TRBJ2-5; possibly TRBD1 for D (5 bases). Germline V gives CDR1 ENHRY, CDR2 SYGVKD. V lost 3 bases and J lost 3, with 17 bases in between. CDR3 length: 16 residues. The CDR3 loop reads CAISDSDTGIEETQYF. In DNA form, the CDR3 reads TGTGCCATCAGTGATTCGGACACAGGAATCGAAGAGACCCAGTACTTC.

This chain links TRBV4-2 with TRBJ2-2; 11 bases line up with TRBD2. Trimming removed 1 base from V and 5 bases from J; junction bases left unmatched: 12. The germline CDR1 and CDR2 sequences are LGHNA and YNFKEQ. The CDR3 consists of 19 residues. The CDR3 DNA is TGTGCCAGCAGCCAAGCGGAACTAGCGGGGGTGGGCAGGACCGGGGAGCTGTTTTTT. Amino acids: CASSQAELAGVGRTGELFF.

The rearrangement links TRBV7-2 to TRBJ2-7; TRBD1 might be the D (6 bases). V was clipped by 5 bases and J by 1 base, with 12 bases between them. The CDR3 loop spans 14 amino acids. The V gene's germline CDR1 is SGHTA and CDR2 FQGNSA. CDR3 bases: TGTGCCAGCAGCCAATACCAGGGGTCCTACGAGCAGTACGTC. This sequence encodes CASSQYQGSYEQYV.

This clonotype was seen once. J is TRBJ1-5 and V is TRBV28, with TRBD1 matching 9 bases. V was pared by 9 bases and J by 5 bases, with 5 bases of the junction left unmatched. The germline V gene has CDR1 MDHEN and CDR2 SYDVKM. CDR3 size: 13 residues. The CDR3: CASTTGGDQPQHF. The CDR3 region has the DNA TGTGCCAGTACTACAGGGGGCGATCAGCCCCAGCATTTT.

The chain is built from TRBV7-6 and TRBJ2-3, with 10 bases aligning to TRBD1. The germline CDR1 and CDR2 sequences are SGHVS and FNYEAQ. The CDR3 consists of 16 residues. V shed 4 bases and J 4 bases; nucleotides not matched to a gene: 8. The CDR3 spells CASSYPRDRGPDTQYF. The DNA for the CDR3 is TGTGCCAGCAGCTACCCCAGGGACAGGGGACCAGATACGCAGTATTTT.

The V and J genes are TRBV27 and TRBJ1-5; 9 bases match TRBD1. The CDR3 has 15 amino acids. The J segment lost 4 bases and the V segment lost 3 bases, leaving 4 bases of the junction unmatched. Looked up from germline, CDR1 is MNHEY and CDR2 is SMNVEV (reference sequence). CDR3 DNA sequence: TGTGCCAGCAGTTTGACAGGGGGGCCGAATCAGCCCCAGCATTTT. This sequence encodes CASSLTGGPNQPQHF.

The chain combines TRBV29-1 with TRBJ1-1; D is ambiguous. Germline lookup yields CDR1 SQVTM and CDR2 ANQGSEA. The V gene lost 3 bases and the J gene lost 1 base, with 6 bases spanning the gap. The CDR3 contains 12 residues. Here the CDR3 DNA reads TGCAGCGTTGATGAACGGAACACTGAAGCTTTCTTT. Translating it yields CSVDERNTEAFF.

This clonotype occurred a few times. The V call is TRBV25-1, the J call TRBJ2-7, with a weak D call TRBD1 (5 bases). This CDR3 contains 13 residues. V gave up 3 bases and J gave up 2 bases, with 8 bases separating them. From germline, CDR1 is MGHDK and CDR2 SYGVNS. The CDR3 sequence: CASSDSGTYEQYV. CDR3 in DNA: TGTGCCAGCAGTGATTCAGGGACCTACGAGCAGTACGTC.

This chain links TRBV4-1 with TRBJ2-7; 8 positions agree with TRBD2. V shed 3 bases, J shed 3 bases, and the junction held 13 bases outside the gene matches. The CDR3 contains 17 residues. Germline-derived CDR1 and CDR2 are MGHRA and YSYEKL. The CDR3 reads CASSHGTGTSNIYEQYF. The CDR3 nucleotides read TGCGCCAGCAGCCACGGGACCGGGACTAGTAATATCTACGAGCAGTACTTC.

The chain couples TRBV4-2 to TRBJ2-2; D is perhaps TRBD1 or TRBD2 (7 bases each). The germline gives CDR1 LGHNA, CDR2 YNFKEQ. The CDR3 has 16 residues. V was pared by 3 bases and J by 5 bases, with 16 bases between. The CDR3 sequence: CASSHREAGGTGELFF. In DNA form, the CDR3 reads TGTGCCAGCAGCCACCGGGAGGCAGGGGGGACCGGGGAGCTGTTTTTT.

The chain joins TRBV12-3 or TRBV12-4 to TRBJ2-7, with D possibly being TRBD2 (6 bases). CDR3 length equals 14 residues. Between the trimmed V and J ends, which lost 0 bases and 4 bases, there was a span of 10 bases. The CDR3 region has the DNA TGTGCCAGCAGTTTAGCGGTAGGGAGGTACGAGCAGTACTTC. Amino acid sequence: CASSLAVGRYEQYF.

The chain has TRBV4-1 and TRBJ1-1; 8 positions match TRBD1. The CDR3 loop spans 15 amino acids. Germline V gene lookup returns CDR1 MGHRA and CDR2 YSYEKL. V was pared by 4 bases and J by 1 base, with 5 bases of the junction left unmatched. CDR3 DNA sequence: TGCGCCAGCAGCCCCCTCGGGACAGGGAACACTGAAGCTTTCTTT. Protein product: CASSPLGTGNTEAFF.

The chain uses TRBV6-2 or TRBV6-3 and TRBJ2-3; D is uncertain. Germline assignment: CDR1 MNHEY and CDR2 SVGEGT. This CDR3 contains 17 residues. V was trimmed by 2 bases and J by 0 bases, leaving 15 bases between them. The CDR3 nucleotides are TGTGCCAGCAGTTACCCTATGACCTTTTCTAGCACAGATACGCAGTATTTT. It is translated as CASSYPMTFSSTDTQYF.

CDR3 nucleotide sequence: TGTGCTAGTGGTTGGGGTCCTGAGCAGTACTTC. Translating gives CASGWGPEQYF. The V gene is TRBV12-5, the J gene TRBJ2-7, with D hard to call. The germline gives CDR1 LGHNT, CDR2 FRNRAP. This CDR3 contains 11 residues. Trimming took off 4 bases at V and 7 bases at J, with 8 bases between the two ends.

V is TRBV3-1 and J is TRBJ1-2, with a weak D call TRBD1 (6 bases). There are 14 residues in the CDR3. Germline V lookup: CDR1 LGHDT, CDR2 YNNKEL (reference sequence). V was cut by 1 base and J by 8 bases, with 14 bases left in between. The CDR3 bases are TGTGCCAGCAGCCAAGGTCGTGACAGGTGGGGCTACACCTTC. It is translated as CASSQGRDRWGYTF.

For the CDR3, the DNA is TGTGCCAGCAGCGTAGGGGATGGGGGCTACACCGGGGAGCTGTTTTTT. Protein sequence: CASSVGDGGYTGELFF. The J gene is TRBJ2-2, the V gene TRBV9, with D perhaps matching TRBD1 (6 bases). Between the trimmed V and J ends, which lost 0 bases and 3 bases, there was a span of 12 bases. Germline-derived CDR1 and CDR2 are SGDLS and YYNGEE. The CDR3 runs to 16 residues.

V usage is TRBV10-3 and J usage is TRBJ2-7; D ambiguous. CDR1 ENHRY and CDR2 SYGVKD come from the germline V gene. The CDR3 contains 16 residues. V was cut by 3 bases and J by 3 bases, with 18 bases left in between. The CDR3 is CAISDPAVGSRYEQYV. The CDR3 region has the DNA TGTGCCATCAGTGACCCGGCGGTGGGATCCCGCTACGAGCAGTACGTC.

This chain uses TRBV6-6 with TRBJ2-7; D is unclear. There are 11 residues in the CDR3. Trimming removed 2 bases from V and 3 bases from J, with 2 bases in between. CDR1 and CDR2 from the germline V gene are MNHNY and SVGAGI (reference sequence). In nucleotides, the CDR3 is TGTGCCAGCAGTTACCACTACGAGCAGTACTTC. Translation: CASSYHYEQYF.

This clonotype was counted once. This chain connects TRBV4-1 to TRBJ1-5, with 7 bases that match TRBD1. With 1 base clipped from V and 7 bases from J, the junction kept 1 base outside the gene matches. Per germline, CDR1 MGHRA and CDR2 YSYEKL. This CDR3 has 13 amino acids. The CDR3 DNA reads TGCGCCAGCAGCCAAGTACAGGGGCAGCCCCAGCATTTT. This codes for CASSQVQGQPQHF.

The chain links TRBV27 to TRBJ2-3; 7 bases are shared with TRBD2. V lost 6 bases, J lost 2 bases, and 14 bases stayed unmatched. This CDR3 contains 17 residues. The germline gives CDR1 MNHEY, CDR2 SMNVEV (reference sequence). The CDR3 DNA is TGTGCCAGCAGCCCTGGGTGGCTAGCGGAACCCACAGATACGCAGTATTTT. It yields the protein CASSPGWLAEPTDTQYF.

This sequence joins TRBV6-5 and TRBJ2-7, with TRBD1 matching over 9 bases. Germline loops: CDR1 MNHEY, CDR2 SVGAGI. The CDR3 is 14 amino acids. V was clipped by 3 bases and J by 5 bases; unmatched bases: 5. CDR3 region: CASSYGTGSHEQYV. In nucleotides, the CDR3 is TGTGCCAGCAGTTATGGGACAGGGTCCCACGAGCAGTACGTC.

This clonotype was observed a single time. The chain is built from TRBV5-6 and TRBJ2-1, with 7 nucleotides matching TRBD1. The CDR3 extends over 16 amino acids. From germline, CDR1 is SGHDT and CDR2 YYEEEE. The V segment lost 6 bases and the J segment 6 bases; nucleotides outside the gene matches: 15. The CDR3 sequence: CASTLMPRDRSNEQFF. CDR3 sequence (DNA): TGTGCCAGCACCCTAATGCCCCGGGACAGATCCAATGAGCAGTTCTTC.

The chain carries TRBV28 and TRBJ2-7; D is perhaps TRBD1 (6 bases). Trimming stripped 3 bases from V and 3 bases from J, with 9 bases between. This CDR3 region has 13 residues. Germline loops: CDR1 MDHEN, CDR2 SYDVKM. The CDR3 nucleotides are TGTGCCAGCAGTTTCCAGGGGAACTACGAGCAGTACTTC. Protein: CASSFQGNYEQYF.

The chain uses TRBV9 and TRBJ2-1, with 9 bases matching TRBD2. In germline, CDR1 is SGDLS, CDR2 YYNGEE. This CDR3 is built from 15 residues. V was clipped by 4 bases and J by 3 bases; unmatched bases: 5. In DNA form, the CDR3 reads TGTGCCAGCAGCAGTAGCGGGGGAGACTACAATGAGCAGTTCTTC. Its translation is CASSSSGGDYNEQFF.

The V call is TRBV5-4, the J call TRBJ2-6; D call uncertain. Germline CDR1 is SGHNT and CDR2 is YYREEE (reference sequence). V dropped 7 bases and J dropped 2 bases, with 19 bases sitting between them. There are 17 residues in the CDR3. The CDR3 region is CASHERAVRTGANVLTF. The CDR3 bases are TGTGCCAGCCACGAACGGGCTGTTCGCACTGGGGCCAACGTCCTGACTTTC.